Each of the 26 T cell receptor beta chains below was sequenced from the same sample in a study of CD4 and CD8 cells across lung adenocarcinoma regions. A single record per CDR3 protein comes from TCRdb applying MiXCR to the PCR reads. Of about 23,000 distinct CDR3 sequences in the sample, 45% to 60% were seen once. The specimen was CD4+ T cells from the center of a lung tumor. These receptors were taken from a male donor with lung adenocarcinoma. The CD4 and CD8 labels of this study may be unreliable.

Remarks on this clonotype: A junction boundary mismatches the germline segment, possibly from a read error. The gene calls are TRBV6-1 and TRBJ2-3; possibly TRBD1 for D (5 bases). This CDR3 has 14 residues. From germline, CDR1 is MNHNS and CDR2 SASEGT. The CDR3 bases are TGTGCGAGCAGTGGGGCTGGTCGCAAAGAGACCCAGTATTTT. As protein: CASSGAGRKETQYF.

On this clonotype: An end of the junction does not agree with germline; a read error may underlie this. V is TRBV6-1 and J is TRBJ2-2; D is possibly TRBD1 or TRBD2 (5 bases each). Germline loops: CDR1 MNHNS, CDR2 SASEGT. This CDR3 comprises 15 residues. The DNA for the CDR3 is TGTGCCAGCAGCCTCCAGGCTGGAAGTACCGGGGCGCTGTTTTTT. As protein: CASSLQAGSTGALFF.

This sequence joins TRBV27 and TRBJ2-4, with 9 bases identical to TRBD2. The CDR3 has 14 amino acids. Unmatched junction bases numbered 6, after V lost 3 bases and J lost 9 bases. The germline CDR1 and CDR2 sequences are MNHEY and SMNVEV (reference sequence). The CDR3 is CASSFSSGSTIQYF. The CDR3 DNA reads TGTGCCAGCAGTTTTAGTAGCGGGAGTACCATTCAGTACTTC.

This sequence joins TRBV6-1 and TRBJ2-1; possibly TRBD2 for D (6 bases). Looked up from germline, CDR1 is MNHNS and CDR2 is SASEGT. The CDR3 sequence is 14 residues long. V was trimmed by 3 bases and J by 13 bases, leaving 19 bases between them. The CDR3 DNA is TGTGCCAGCAGTGACAGGGAGGCTATACTATTTCAGTTCTTC. Residues: CASSDREAILFQFF.

This clonotype has more than one count but fewer than ten. The chain employs TRBV7-9 and TRBJ2-3, with a weak D call TRBD2 (5 bases). The germline CDR1 and CDR2 sequences are SEHNR and FQNEAQ (reference sequence). The CDR3 totals 13 residues. Deletions cut 5 bases from V and 3 bases from J, with 9 bases between. CDR3: CASSPLATDTQYF. The CDR3 region has the DNA TGTGCCAGCAGCCCCTTAGCGACAGATACGCAGTATTTT.

This clonotype is classed as medium-sized (0.01 to 0.1%). CDR3 region: CASSFTSGGTYEQYF. DNA for the CDR3: TGTGCCAGCAGCTTTACTAGCGGGGGAACCTACGAGCAGTACTTC. The chain combines TRBV7-2 with TRBJ2-7; 11 bases agree with TRBD2. CDR1 and CDR2 (germline): SGHTA, FQGNSA. The CDR3 runs 15 residues. The V segment lost 3 bases and the J segment 2 bases; nucleotides outside the gene matches: 3. The full variable domain, with the rest looked up from reference TRBV7-2 and TRBJ2-7, is GAGVSQSPSNKVTEKGKDVELRCDPISGHTALYWYRQSLGQGLEFLIYFQGNSAPDKSGLPSDRFSAERTGGSVSTLTIQRTQQEDSAVYLCASSFTSGGTYEQYFGPGTRLTVT.

The chain combines TRBV6-1 with TRBJ2-4, with D perhaps matching TRBD2 (6 bases). The end of the DNA is better explained by TRBJ2-7, so the J call may be wrong. From germline, CDR1 is MNHNS and CDR2 SASEGT. The CDR3 contains 16 residues. Here the CDR3 reads CASSLALGVPAYEQYF. Here the CDR3 DNA reads TGTGCCAGCAGTCTAGCGCTGGGGGTCCCCGCCTACGAGCAGTACTTC.

The rearrangement uses TRBV7-9 and TRBJ2-1, with D possibly TRBD2 on 6 matching bases. The J call may be faulty, since TRBJ2-7 better matches the DNA end. The germline gives CDR1 SEHNR, CDR2 FQNEAQ (reference sequence). This CDR3 region has 16 residues. CDR3: CASSLDTLAKTYEQYF. CDR3 DNA sequence: TGTGCCAGCAGCTTAGATACCCTAGCGAAGACCTACGAGCAGTACTTC.

This clonotype has ten or more counts. The chain is built from TRBV27 and TRBJ2-1; D is ambiguous. Near its end, the DNA agrees better with TRBJ2-7, so the J call may be wrong. In germline, CDR1 is MNHEY, CDR2 SMNVEV (reference sequence). This CDR3 has 15 residues. The CDR3 reads CASSLFGERIREQYF. DNA of the CDR3: TGTGCCAGCAGTTTATTTGGGGAAAGAATACGCGAGCAGTACTTC.

With regard to this clonotype: Compared with germline, one end of the junction differs, possibly owing to a read error. DNA for the CDR3: TGTGCCAGCAGCACCGTAGCGGGAGGGCCGCAAAACGTCCAGTATTTC. Its translation is CASSTVAGGPQNVQYF. The chain joins TRBV7-2 to TRBJ2-4, with TRBD2 identical over 11 bases. CDR3 length equals 16 residues. Per germline, CDR1 SGHTA and CDR2 FQGNSA.

Turning to this clonotype: The final CDR3 position lacks the conserved phenylalanine or tryptophan, pointing to a likely read error. V gene TRBV15 combines with J gene TRBJ2-5; D is perhaps TRBD2 (6 bases). The closer fit of TRBJ2-1 to the DNA end suggests the J call may be wrong. The V gene's germline CDR1 is LNHNV and CDR2 YYDKDF (reference sequence). There are 15 residues in the CDR3. CDR3 bases: TGTGCCACCAGCCAGAGATGGGGGGTGGGAGCGACCCAGTTCTTG. This codes for CATSQRWGVGATQFL.

The chain employs TRBV6-1 and TRBJ2-3; D remains unclear. The tail of the sequence fits TRBJ2-7 better, so the J call may be wrong. CDR1 is MNHNS, CDR2 SASEGT, per germline. CDR3 length equals 14 residues. CDR3 in DNA: TGTGCCAGCAGTGGGTGCCTAGACCAAGAGACGCAGTACTTC. Translated: CASSGCLDQETQYF.

This clonotype was seen only once. V usage is TRBV27 and J usage is TRBJ2-3, with a weak D call TRBD2 (5 bases). Germline CDR1 reads MNHEY; CDR2 reads SMNVEV (reference sequence). CDR3 length: 12 amino acids. Trimming stripped 11 bases from V and 12 bases from J, with 21 bases between. Here the CDR3 reads CAGSRGSETQYF. DNA for the CDR3: TGTGCCGGGAGCCGAGGGTCAGAGACCCAGTATTTT.

This clonotype was seen repeatedly, ten times or more. The chain is built from TRBV28 and TRBJ2-5, with 8 bases that match TRBD2. CDR3 length: 12 residues. V trimming: 9 bases; J trimming: 0 bases; junction bases outside the gene matches: 0. Per the germline V gene, CDR1 is MDHEN and CDR2 is SYDVKM. Here the CDR3 reads CASSGNQETQYF. The CDR3, as DNA: TGTGCCAGTAGCGGGAACCAAGAGACCCAGTACTTC.

This clonotype was counted at least ten times. This rearrangement joins TRBV3-1 to TRBJ2-1, with 10 positions matching TRBD2. The CDR3 extends over 14 amino acids. Germline trimming cut 3 bases from V and 7 bases from J; bases unmatched to any gene: 3. In germline, CDR1 is LGHDT, CDR2 YNNKEL (reference sequence). CDR3 in amino acids: CASSHTGLANEQFF. CDR3 nucleotide sequence: TGTGCCAGCAGCCATACGGGACTAGCGAATGAGCAGTTCTTC.

This clonotype was seen ten or more times. The gene calls are TRBV6-1 and TRBJ2-1, with 8 bases that match TRBD2. The CDR3 totals 16 residues. The trim removed 3 bases at V and 8 bases at J, leaving 12 bases unmatched. Germline V CDR1 and CDR2: MNHNS, SASEGT. CDR3 loop: CASSDRVVSGIDEQFF. The CDR3 nucleotides are TGTGCCAGCAGTGATCGGGTTGTTAGCGGGATCGATGAGCAGTTCTTC.

This clonotype was recorded at least ten times. The chain combines TRBV10-3 with TRBJ2-7; TRBD2 aligns across 9 bases. Germline trimming cut 6 bases from V and 2 bases from J; bases unmatched to any gene: 5. CDR3 length equals 14 residues. The V gene's germline CDR1 is ENHRY and CDR2 SYGVKD. The CDR3 DNA reads as TGTGCCATCAGAGAAAGCGGGGGGACCTACGAGCAGTACTTC. This sequence encodes CAIRESGGTYEQYF.

This clonotype has just a few counts. The chain employs TRBV5-1 and TRBJ2-5; 12 bases agree with TRBD2. The J call may be in error: the DNA end matches TRBJ2-7 better. The length of the CDR3 is 15 residues. CDR1 SGHRS and CDR2 YFSETQ come from the germline V gene. CDR3 protein: CASSPRLAGAVEQYF. The CDR3 DNA follows: TGCGCCAGCAGCCCCAGACTAGCGGGAGCGGTCGAGCAGTACTTC.

About this clonotype itself: At one end the junction does not follow the germline gene, possibly because of a read error. The chain is built from TRBV25-1 and TRBJ2-5; weak D call: TRBD2 (6 bases). Germline V gene lookup returns CDR1 MGHDK and CDR2 SYGVNS. This CDR3 has 16 amino acids. Written as DNA, the CDR3 is TGTGCCAGCAGTGGATTGGCGGGACGTGACCAAGAGACCCAGTACTTT. The encoded protein is CASSGLAGRDQETQYF. Based on the CDR3 plus reference TRBV25-1 and TRBJ2-5, the full variable domain is EADIYQTPRYLVIGTGKKITLECSQTMGHDKMYWYQQDPGMELHLIHYSYGVNSTEKGDLSSESTVSRIRTEHFPLTLESARPSHTSQYLCASSGLAGRDQETQYFGPGTRLLVL.

As concerns this clonotype: The junction does not match germline at one end; this may be a read error. The J gene is TRBJ2-5, the V gene TRBV10-1; D is possibly TRBD2 (6 bases). The CDR3 length is 16 residues. Per the germline V gene, CDR1 is WNHNN and CDR2 is SYGVQD (reference sequence). CDR3 in DNA: TGCGCCAGCACGGGGCGGAGGGGCGGTGGCCAAGAGACGCAGTACTTC. Translation: CASTGRRGGGQETQYF.

This clonotype appeared many times. The chain has TRBV11-3 and TRBJ2-1; maybe TRBD1 (6 bases). The V and J ends lost 5 bases and 6 bases respectively, with 20 bases between them. This CDR3 is 16 amino acids long. Germline CDR1 SGHNT, CDR2 YENEEA. CDR3 bases: TGTGCCAGCAGCGCCCACCTGAGGGGGTTCGTCAATGAGCAGTTCTTC. Its translation is CASSAHLRGFVNEQFF.

About this clonotype: A much bigger clone sits one base away, suggesting this may be a read error. The rearrangement links TRBV10-2 to TRBJ2-1, with TRBD2 matching over 7 bases. With the DNA end fitting TRBJ2-7 better, the J assignment may be wrong. Germline loops: CDR1 WSHSY, CDR2 SAAADI. The CDR3 length is 15 residues. DNA for the CDR3: TGCGCCAGCAGTGCACTAGCGAGTTCTTACAATGAGCAGTACTTC. The encoded protein is CASSALASSYNEQYF.

This clonotype rates as medium-sized. The V call is TRBV24-1, the J call TRBJ1-2; the D gene is possibly TRBD1 (5 bases). This CDR3 is 15 amino acids long. V gave up 5 bases and J gave up 3 bases, with 15 bases separating them. Germline assignment: CDR1 KGHDR and CDR2 SFDVKD. In nucleotides, the CDR3 is TGTGCCACCAGTGGGGCGGGAGGGGCTGACTATGGCTACACCTTC. It encodes CATSGAGGADYGYTF.

The V call is TRBV5-1, the J call TRBJ2-1; tentatively, D is TRBD1 or TRBD2 (5 bases each). V was trimmed by 4 bases and J by 3 bases, leaving 14 bases between them. This CDR3 contains 15 residues. CDR1 is SGHRS, CDR2 YFSETQ, per germline. The CDR3 loop is CASSITGTDYNEQFF. The CDR3, as DNA: TGCGCCAGCAGCATAACCGGGACGGACTACAATGAGCAGTTCTTC.

This clonotype was recorded many times. The chain recombines TRBV6-1 with TRBJ1-4; D gene uncertain. CDR1 and CDR2 from the germline V gene are MNHNS and SASEGT. The CDR3 length is 10 residues. V was cut by 6 bases and J by 7 bases, with 3 bases left in between. CDR3 sequence (DNA): TGTGCCAGCAGGGCTGAAAAACTGTTTTTT. Translated, it gives CASRAEKLFF.

This clonotype was observed a few times. The V call is TRBV7-2, the J call TRBJ2-1, with 7 nucleotides matching TRBD1. This CDR3 has 15 amino acids. Germline V lookup: CDR1 SGHTA, CDR2 FQGNSA. The J segment lost 5 bases and the V segment lost 3 bases, leaving 7 bases of the junction unmatched. The CDR3 sequence is CASSFGTARNNEQFF. As DNA, the CDR3 is TGTGCCAGCAGCTTTGGGACAGCCCGCAACAATGAGCAGTTCTTC.